This T cell receptor (beta chain) came from a study of cytomegalovirus exposure and HLA in healthy donors. This clone showed up just once. V lost 9 bases to trimming and J lost 1 base, with 21 bases between them. The germline CDR1 and CDR2 sequences are MNHEY and SMNVEV (reference sequence). There are 16 residues in the CDR3. The PCR was carried out with 60 Vbeta primers and 13 Jbeta primers. This table comes from immunoSEQ multiplex PCR, and its TCRdb copy is limited to in-frame clones, with some not included. This table holds around 200,000 clones, about 69% found once. The chain recombines TRBV27 with TRBJ1-1; a weak D match, TRBD1 (6 bases). The sample comprised PBMCs. The origin of this receptor is a man aged 25-40 years in good health and CMV-seropositive. For the CDR3, the DNA is TGTGCCAGTCAGGGGCTAGGGGCGAACAAGAACACTGAAGCTTTCTTT. This codes for CASQGLGANKNTEAFF.